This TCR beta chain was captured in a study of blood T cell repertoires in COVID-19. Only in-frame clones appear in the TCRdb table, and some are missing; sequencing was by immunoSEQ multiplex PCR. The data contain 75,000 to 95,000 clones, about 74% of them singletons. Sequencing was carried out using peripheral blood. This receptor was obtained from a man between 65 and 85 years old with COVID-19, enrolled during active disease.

The CDR3 coding sequence is TGTGCCTGGGGCGTAGCGGGGGGCACAGATACGCAGTATTTT. The encoded protein is CAWGVAGGTDTQYF. V is TRBV30 and J is TRBJ2-3; 9 bases agree with TRBD2. The CDR3 consists of 14 residues. Germline CDR1 GTSNPN, CDR2 SVGIG (reference sequence). V dropped 5 bases and J dropped 1; count of bases not matched to a gene: 4.